This T cell receptor beta chain was recorded in a study of Ad26.COV2.S vaccination and SARS-CoV-2 variants. This CDR3 has 15 residues. Germline loops: CDR1 SGHTA, CDR2 FQGNSA. V was clipped by 1 base and J by 9 bases; unmatched bases: 9. The method was immunoSEQ multiplex PCR; TCRdb's version includes in-frame clones alone and lacks a portion of them. The sample shows roughly 500,000 clones, 85% to 90% of them seen only once. The treatment: 15 to 20 received Ad26.COV2.S at low or high dose, single or two shots; roughly five received placebo; per-sample allocation not given. At day 63 after the first vaccine or placebo injection, samples were drawn.

The rearrangement uses TRBV7-2 and TRBJ1-5, with 7 bases aligning to TRBD1. The sequence came from a person aged 18 to 65 who received the Ad26.COV2.S COVID-19 vaccine or a placebo. The material sequenced was peripheral blood, taken in a trial of Ad26.COV2.S vaccine versus placebo. The CDR3 loop is CASSLGLGGQRPQHF. The CDR3 nucleotides are TGTGCCAGCAGCTTAGGATTAGGGGGACAGCGGCCCCAGCATTTT.